This T cell receptor beta chain was identified in a study of T cell responses to AZD1222 COVID-19 vaccine. Points from the study as a whole: In the spike-specific TCR repertoire, nearly half reportedly target unmutated variant regions. Breadth and depth of Spike-specific TCRs rose after two AZD1222 doses. The study sampled repertoires only after the peak T cell response.

The data were produced by immunoSEQ multiplex PCR, yet TCRdb's version contains in-frame clones alone and is incomplete. This table has about 170,000 clones, around nine tenths appearing once. For this clone: Its specificity is unknown.

Germline loops: CDR1 MNHNS, CDR2 SASEGT. CDR3 length: 16 residues. V lost 1 base and J lost 0, with 10 bases in between. This specimen was peripheral blood, taken 28 days after the second AZD1222 dose. This TCR was recovered from an adult who received the AZD1222 COVID-19 vaccine. The chain couples TRBV6-1 to TRBJ1-5, with D unresolved. CDR3 sequence reads: CASSEGNRYSNQPQHF. CDR3 DNA: TGTGCCAGCAGTGAAGGGAACAGATATAGCAATCAGCCCCAGCATTTT.